This T cell receptor beta chain comes out of a study of T cell responses to AZD1222 COVID-19 vaccine. Whole-study findings and limits: Repertoires were obtained solely post-peak T cell response. Vaccine-associated CD4 TCRs spanned spike, dominant at 160-218 and 743-854.

Points on this clone: The antigen remains unidentified.

Generated by immunoSEQ multiplex PCR, the TCRdb table keeps only in-frame clones and is missing some. The sample consists of under 35,000 clones, 86% of them appearing once. The starting material was peripheral blood, obtained 28 days after the second AZD1222 dose. The receptor was derived from an adult who received the AZD1222 COVID-19 vaccine.

Here the CDR3 DNA reads TGTGCCAGCAGCAATTTTATGACGAACACTGAAGCTTTCTTT. It specifies CASSNFMTNTEAFF. V is TRBV14 and J is TRBJ1-1, with D uncertain. Trimming shortened V by 5 bases and J by 1 base, and 11 bases separated the two germline ends. This CDR3 has 14 amino acids. Germline V gene sequence: CDR1 SGHDN, CDR2 FVKESK.